The subject of this entry is one TCR beta chain. Its recognized antigen is unknown. No much larger clone is present one base from it, and per-base qualities are unavailable. V is reduced by 7 bases and J by 2 bases, leaving a spacing of 8 bases between them. Inclusive of the bounding cysteine and phenylalanine, the CDR3 is 12 residues long. Only CDR3 DNA remains: 36 bases, in frame from the first base. The germline V gene (reference sequence) supplies CDR1 LNHDA and CDR2 SQIVND. The data originate from a study of cytomegalovirus exposure and HLA in healthy donors (TCRdb year 2017). In the study overall: An earlier analysis of several hundred of the donors reported 276 Gb of sequence data and roughly 100 million unique TCR beta sequences from roughly 180 million T cells. The number of typed donors differed by locus: about 629-630 for A, B, C, DRB1 and DQB1; some 500 for DQA1; 600 to 610 for DPA1; and around 450 for DPB1. To study patterns of TCR occurrence, a later analysis re-analyzed previously published TCR beta repertoires from 550 to 800 donors and added high-resolution HLA genotyping. A later genetic analysis took genome-wide SNP genotypes for about 55% of the 666 donors and used that subset as a discovery cohort. On average, roughly 250,000 unique TCR beta nucleotide sequences were sequenced per donor among 300 to 500 genotyped donors of the cohort, with roughly 20% of those sequences being non-productive. HLA typing covered class I and class II loci at four-digit resolution. Rather than using new phenotypic data, the later analysis identified candidate immune exposures from TCR beta sequences and from how often those sequences occurred across donors. To decide whether each TCR beta V gene segment behaved as functional or pseudogenic, an earlier analysis of 587 of the donors relied on high-throughput TCR beta sequencing. Roughly 320 gigabases of sequencing data and tens of millions of unique TCR sequences made up an early release that covered roughly 670 HLA-typed donors. The study aimed to test whether signatures of past pathogen exposure could be identified by cataloging public T cell receptors. High-throughput TCR immunosequencing, statistical association of individual TCRs with disease status, and machine learning were combined to predict cytomegalovirus infection status. About five DR-DQ haplotypes were treated as single units for association and clustering because of strong linkage in the cohort. Of the roughly 400 genotyped donors, 65% to 90% were placed in the genetic ancestry cluster associated with self-reported Caucasian donors. The study profiled the T cell repertoires of under 700 subjects by immunosequencing and related them to cytomegalovirus serostatus. Every repertoire in the discovery cohort had been generated on one and the same sequencing platform. Besides the first cohort of some 670 subjects, a separate validation cohort made up of 120 or so different subjects was used. Donor age, sex, ethnicity and CMV serostatus were compiled together with the repertoire data. Beyond this particular receptor, the publication reports: Roughly uniform sequencing depth across donors was assumed in presence/absence analyses, although this assumption may not hold. In this cohort, only TCR beta chains were sequenced, and detectable features were limited by the absence of alpha or paired-chain data. A cluster of highly shared sequence variants was judged likely to represent a technical artifact of the sequencing pipeline. Some IMGT-functional V segments, including TRBV6-2 and TRBV6-3, could not be told apart with the 87-base-pair reads, so those segments were excluded. In the study, approximately 160 TCR beta chains were listed as associated with cytomegalovirus. For the cohort, immune exposure information was limited to CMV serostatus. Linkage disequilibrium might explain the correlated functional status among segregating V segments, but an unknown experimental factor could not be excluded. When HLA alleles, especially DR and DQ, strongly co-occurred, TCR associations were difficult to assign to individual alleles. HLA typing was unavailable for some donors at each locus, so association tests used only the typed subset. At a false discovery rate of 0.05, a later analysis linked some 17,000 TCR beta sequences to specific HLA alleles. A later genetic analysis associated a missense DCLRE1C variant with V-gene and J-gene trimming of TCR beta chains, and an independent cohort replicated the association. A few of the identified cytomegalovirus-associated TCR beta chains were confirmed in vitro to be specific for cytomegalovirus antigens. In a later analysis, TCR association rates were found to vary across HLA loci, with the most associated TCRs seen for DRB1 alleles and the fewest for HLA-C alleles. The classifier was reported to diagnose cytomegalovirus status with high specificity and sensitivity in both the original and validation cohorts. Broadly in line with IMGT annotations, most TCR beta V segments showed up in productive rearrangements about 87% or about 30% of the time in an earlier analysis of 450 to 750 of the donors. Over 15 rarely observed V segments, including chromosome 9 orphons, were excluded from the earlier analysis of several hundred of the donors because counts were too low. While some public TCRs were present in many individuals, most TCR sequences turned up only very rarely across donors. According to a later genetic analysis, donors in an Asian-associated ancestry cluster had fewer N-insertions in productive TCRs than the roughly 670-donor mean. A later analysis reported that several top co-occurrence clusters appeared linked to parvovirus B19, influenza, CMV and Epstein-Barr virus. A further reported finding was that TCR beta sequences accurately predicted the HLA-A and HLA-B alleles for most subjects in the first cohort. A later analysis found that HLA-associated TCR beta chains were more clonally expanded and had lower generation probabilities than equally common non-associated chains. The authors suggested that the approach could potentially be extended to other disease states and immunological phenotypes. According to a later analysis, most CMV-associated TCR beta chains appeared to be HLA-restricted, and the HLA associations seemed to be driven largely by CMV exposure.

In total, 630 or so healthy bone marrow donors made up the cohort. At the time of sampling, all cohort members were nominally healthy, though unrecorded immune exposures were likely present. The donor tested CMV seronegative and was one of the 352 seronegative cohort members. Every donor gave a peripheral blood sample, and the peripheral blood mononuclear cells from that sample were used for TCR beta sequencing. The Qiagen DNeasy Blood Extraction Kit was used to extract genomic DNA from the blood cell samples. The protocol used for the library was the immunoSEQ multiplex PCR assay. The multiplex PCR relied on a mix of 60 forward primers for TCR Vbeta segments and 13 reverse primers for TCR Jbeta segments. A multiplex PCR assay on genomic DNA amplified the CDR3 region of rearranged TCR beta genes. The amplified TCR beta libraries were sequenced on the Illumina HiSeq System as 87-base-pair reads. From the authors' description of their analysis: A later analysis counted approximately 74 million unique TCR beta chains across the 640 or so repertoires, and 9.5 million to 11 million of these chains were shared by at least two donors. Raw reads were error-corrected and collapsed into unique sequences by a nearest-neighbor algorithm in which closely related sequences were merged to remove PCR and sequencing errors. CDR3 sequences were aligned to IMGT reference sequences to assign V, D and J gene segments. For a sequence to be retained, at least a six-nucleotide match to both a V gene segment and a J gene segment was required. Rearrangements were classified as productive when the CDR3 lacked stop codons and remained in frame with V and J, and all other rearrangements were classified as non-productive. CDR3 was defined by IMGT convention, running from the second conserved V-encoded cysteine to the conserved J-encoded phenylalanine. The earlier analysis of 500 to 600 of the donors excluded sequences that lacked an unambiguous match to a single V gene segment. In an earlier analysis of a few hundred of the donors, V segments were called functional above 56.7% productive rearrangements and were called segregating when the between-donor standard deviation exceeded 5%. A statistical classification framework was developed to diagnose cytomegalovirus status using the catalog of TCR beta chain sequences. In a later analysis, TCR nucleotide sequences were compared against IMGT/GENE-DB human TR gene sequences so that V and J genes could be assigned. A later analysis assigned CDR3 sequences and most-parsimonious VDJ recombination scenarios with the TCRdist pipeline. A later analysis defined each TCR beta chain by its CDR3 amino acid sequence plus V-gene family, and excluded reads lacking a unique V-gene family. As a way to deal with suspected cross-contamination and a sequencing artifact, a later analysis dropped nearly 600 nucleotide sequences that were highly shared and had low generation probability. In a later analysis, a clonal expansion index was calculated for each public chain from normalized within-repertoire ranks of inferred template counts. A later analysis computed generation probabilities with a VDJ recombination model fitted to out-of-frame rearrangements, and checked the results against IGoR. In a later analysis, hypergeometric tests were used to score TCR-TCR, TCR-HLA and TCR-CMV co-occurrence, with a repertoire-size bias correction applied to TCR pairs. A later analysis estimated false discovery rates by permuting HLA or CMV assignments 20 times. In a later analysis, co-occurring TCRs were grouped using DBSCAN, and TCRdist sequence similarity was added for clustering within HLA-allele-positive subsets. Co-occurrence clustering excluded repertoires with fewer than 30,000 or more than 120,000 public chains, plus five with anomalous nucleotide sharing. The immuneACCESS repertoire file appears here via TCRdb, limited to in-frame rearrangements. These files lack a portion of the clones; in checked studies, under half of the deficit traces to unresolved V genes, and the cause of the others is not known. V and J calls and clone size come straight from that table; D and trimming were deduced from the DNA. Recorded for this sample are 150,000 to 200,000 clones; 75% to 90% of them occurred a single time. Approximately 0.8% of the sample is in the top ten clones.

This TCR was recovered from a woman under 30 in good health and CMV-seronegative. Input material: PBMCs. Rearrangement joined TRBV19 to TRBJ1-2; the D gene remains uncertain. The DNA sequence is TGTGCCAGTACATCAGTCAACTATGGCTACACCTTC. This gives the protein CASTSVNYGYTF.